The rows below give T cell receptor beta chains drawn from one sample of a study of T-cell memory formation after mild COVID-19. TCRdb reprocessed the 5' RACE reads via MiXCR and lists one record per CDR3 protein. The sample consists of 180,000 or so distinct CDR3 sequences, 16% of them appearing once. Sequenced input: PBMCs or a T cell subset sorted from them (not recorded which). Source of these receptors: an adult woman who had mild COVID-19 (a few samples of this study predate the infection). Cell type and time point are not known. The CDR3 runs from the conserved cysteine through the conserved F or W.

length: 14; J: TRBJ2-2; V: TRBV12-3/TRBV12-4; CDR3: CASSLIGGPGELFF
length: 13; J: TRBJ1-5; V: TRBV24-1; CDR3: CATSAISNQPQHF
length: 13; J: TRBJ2-2; V: TRBV2; CDR3: CASILDLTGELFF
length: 15; J: TRBJ2-2; V: TRBV5-1; CDR3: CASSYSDAKTGELFF
length: 15; J: TRBJ1-1; V: TRBV9; CDR3: CASSISGHLNTEAFF
length: 14; J: TRBJ2-3; V: TRBV9; CDR3: CASSVELATDTQYF
length: 14; J: TRBJ2-5; V: TRBV7-2; CDR3: CASSFRRGGETQYF
length: 13; J: TRBJ2-7; V: TRBV12-3/TRBV12-4; CDR3: CASSLVQDNEQYF
length: 13; J: TRBJ1-5; V: TRBV2; CDR3: CASSEFLWQPQHF
length: 17; J: TRBJ2-7; V: TRBV4-2; CDR3: CASSQDTVGGSPYEQYF
length: 13; J: TRBJ1-1; V: TRBV11-2; CDR3: CASSFSLNTEAFF
length: 16; J: TRBJ2-2; V: TRBV21-1; CDR3: CASRLLAGKNTGELFF